The clone carrying this T cell receptor (beta chain) has only a few counts. Germline V gene lookup returns CDR1 SEHNR and CDR2 FQNEAQ (reference sequence). V was clipped by 0 bases and J by 0 bases, with 8 bases between them. The CDR3 has 15 residues. The source of the sample is a study of cytomegalovirus exposure and HLA in healthy donors. The PCR used 60 Vbeta and 13 Jbeta primers. Sequencing was performed with immunoSEQ multiplex PCR; in TCRdb, only in-frame clones are kept and a portion is missing. The profile shows roughly 140,000 clones, 78% of them singletons. The receptor's source is a man between 35 and 55 years old in good health and CMV-seropositive. This chain links TRBV7-9 with TRBJ1-2, with D tentatively TRBD1 (5 bases). The sample comprised PBMCs. The CDR3 region is CASSLAGGTNYGYTF. CDR3 in DNA: TGTGCCAGCAGCTTAGCGGGGGGTACTAACTATGGCTACACCTTC.